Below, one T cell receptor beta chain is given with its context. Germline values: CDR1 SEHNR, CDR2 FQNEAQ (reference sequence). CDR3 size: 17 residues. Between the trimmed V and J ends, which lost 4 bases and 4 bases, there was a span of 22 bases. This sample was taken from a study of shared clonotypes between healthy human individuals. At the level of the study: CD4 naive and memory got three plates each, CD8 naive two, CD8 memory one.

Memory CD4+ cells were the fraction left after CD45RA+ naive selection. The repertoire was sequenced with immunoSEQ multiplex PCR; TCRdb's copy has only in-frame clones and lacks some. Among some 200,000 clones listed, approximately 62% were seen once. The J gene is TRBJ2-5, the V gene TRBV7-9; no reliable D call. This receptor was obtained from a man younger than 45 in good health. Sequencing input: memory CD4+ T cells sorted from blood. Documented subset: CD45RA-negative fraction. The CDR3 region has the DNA TGTGCCAGCAGCTCGGCCTCCATTGGAGTCGACGGAGAGACCCAGTACTTC. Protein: CASSSASIGVDGETQYF. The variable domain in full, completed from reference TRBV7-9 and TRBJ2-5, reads DTGVSQNPRHKITKRGQNVTFRCDPISEHNRLYWYRQTLGQGPEFLTYFQNEAQLEKSRLLSDRFSAERPKGSFSTLEIQRTEQGDSAMYLCASSSASIGVDGETQYFGPGTRLLVL.